These 9 T cell receptor beta chains were sequenced from one sample in a study of blood T cell repertoires in COVID-19. The protocol was immunoSEQ multiplex PCR, while the TCRdb copy is restricted to in-frame clones and leaves out a portion. The data show around 140,000 clones, 60% to 80% seen once. The sequencing sample was made of peripheral blood. The receptors stem from a woman aged 45-65 years with active or convalescent COVID-19.

The V gene is TRBV5-6, the J gene TRBJ2-7, with 8 nucleotides matching TRBD2. CDR3 length: 15 residues. The germline V gene encodes CDR1 SGHDT and CDR2 YYEEEE. Trimming removed 0 bases from V and 0 bases from J; junction bases left unmatched: 2. The DNA of the CDR3 is TGTGCCAGCAGCTTGGGACTAGCGAACTCCTACGAGCAGTACTTC. This sequence encodes CASSLGLANSYEQYF.

The chain employs TRBV2 and TRBJ2-7; no definite D call. The germline V gene has CDR1 SNHLY and CDR2 FYNNEI. Trimming pared 6 bases from V and 2 bases from J, leaving 11 bases between. This CDR3 comprises 13 residues. The DNA of the CDR3 is TGTGCCAGCAGGGTTAGAGGTACCTACGAGCAGTACTTC. It is translated as CASRVRGTYEQYF.

This clone came up once. The CDR3 nucleotides read TGTGCCAGCAGCGCGGGACAGGGGAAGACCCAGTACTTC. Protein: CASSAGQGKTQYF. This sequence joins TRBV7-6 and TRBJ2-5, with 10 positions matching TRBD1. V shed 5 bases, J shed 6 bases, and the junction held 3 bases outside the gene matches. Germline-derived CDR1 and CDR2 are SGHVS and FNYEAQ. The CDR3 extends over 13 amino acids.

This chain links TRBV10-2 with TRBJ2-7; 9 nucleotides align to TRBD2. The germline V gene has CDR1 WSHSY and CDR2 SAAADI. The CDR3 totals 16 residues. J was trimmed by 2 bases and V by 7 bases; bases with no gene match: 12. The chain's CDR3 is CASTSGRERGAYEQYF. The CDR3 nucleotides read TGCGCCAGCACTTCAGGTAGGGAGCGGGGGGCCTACGAGCAGTACTTC.

The chain uses TRBV14 and TRBJ1-1; D is possibly TRBD1 (6 bases). Looked up from germline, CDR1 is SGHDN and CDR2 is FVKESK. Trimming pared 4 bases from V and 1 base from J, leaving 7 bases between. The CDR3 is 13 amino acids. The CDR3 loop reads CASSLQGNTEAFF. The CDR3 region has the DNA TGTGCCAGCAGCCTACAGGGGAACACTGAAGCTTTCTTT.

J is TRBJ2-5 and V is TRBV11-2, with 7 bases aligning to TRBD2. This CDR3 comprises 14 residues. Trimming removed 4 bases from V and 4 bases from J; junction bases left unmatched: 6. CDR1 is SGHAT and CDR2 is FQNNGV in the germline V gene. CDR3 nucleotides: TGTGCCAGCAGCTGGGGGGGAGGAGGAGAGACCCAGTACTTC. Protein product: CASSWGGGGETQYF.

The chain uses TRBV2 and TRBJ1-5; perhaps TRBD1 as D (6 bases). The germline V gene has CDR1 SNHLY and CDR2 FYNNEI. The V end was cut by 0 bases, the J end by 0 bases, with 6 bases between. The CDR3 length is 15 residues. CDR3 DNA: TGTGCCAGCAGTGAAGCGGACAGTAGCAATCAGCCCCAGCATTTT. It yields the protein CASSEADSSNQPQHF.

The chain employs TRBV3-1 (or the pseudogene TRBV3-2) and TRBJ2-7, with 8 bases aligning to TRBD1. V shed 3 bases and J 1 base; nucleotides not matched to a gene: 5. The CDR3 is 15 residues long. The germline V gene has CDR1 LGHDT and CDR2 YNNKEL (reference sequence). The CDR3 reads CASSQSGTGSYEQYF. CDR3 sequence (DNA): TGTGCCAGCAGCCAGTCCGGGACAGGTTCCTACGAGCAGTACTTC.

The chain links TRBV28 to TRBJ1-2, with 10 bases aligning to TRBD1. The CDR3 runs to 13 residues. The V gene end was trimmed by 6 bases and the J gene end by 5 bases; junction bases not matched to a gene: 3. Germline CDR1 MDHEN, CDR2 SYDVKM. CDR3 nucleotides: TGTGCCAGCAGGACAGGGGGCCATTATGGCTACACCTTC. Encoded protein: CASRTGGHYGYTF.